This TCR beta chain is from a study of shared clonotypes between healthy human individuals. This CDR3 region has 14 residues. Germline V gene sequence: CDR1 MNHEY, CDR2 SVGAGI. J gave up 8 bases and V 4 bases, and 4 bases lay outside the gene matches. This clone was picked up one time. The antigen is not known. It was across several immunoSEQ plates that each subset's genomic DNA was evenly split. Assay used: immunoSEQ multiplex PCR; TCRdb lists only in-frame clones, some missing. The top ten clones hold approximately 0.4% of a sample with more than 1.2 million clones, 98% of them seen once. Study-wide points: Sharing of clonotypes among donors was expected to vary with sequencing depth.

This sequence originates from a man aged 30-40 years in good health. Sequencing was carried out using naive CD4+ T cells sorted from blood. Regarding subset: CD45RA+ positively selected. The chain has TRBV6-5 and TRBJ2-1; 11 bases map to TRBD2. CDR3: CASSSSGGRDEQFF. As DNA, the CDR3 is TGTGCCAGCAGTTCTAGCGGGGGGAGGGATGAGCAGTTCTTC.